Listed below are T cell receptor beta chains from one sample, sequenced in a study of T cell responses to AZD1222 COVID-19 vaccine. Generated by immunoSEQ multiplex PCR, the TCRdb table keeps only in-frame clones and is missing some. This sample has some 100,000 clones, with 88% found just once. The sample was peripheral blood, taken on day 0 of AZD1222 vaccination. The source is an adult in good health. Each CDR3 is given with its conserved first and last residue. D genes are given only for firm matches. Not all rows give a size; the values are once, few, many and, for expanded clones, a class.

j_call	clone_size	v_call	d_call	cdr3_aa	cdr3_nt
TRBJ1-4	.	TRBV7-2	TRBD1	CASSFTYRGTNEKLFF	TGTGCCAGCAGTTTTACCTACAGGGGTACTAATGAAAAACTGTTTTTT
TRBJ2-7	.	TRBV29-1	.	CSVLAGAHEQYF	TGCAGCGTGTTAGCAGGGGCCCACGAGCAGTACTTC
TRBJ2-4	.	TRBV6-6	.	CASRRPDLTKNIQYF	TGTGCCAGCAGGAGGCCGGACCTTACCAAAAACATTCAGTACTTC
TRBJ1-1	few	TRBV6-4	.	CASSSGANTEAFF	TGTGCCAGCAGTTCCGGGGCGAACACTGAAGCTTTCTTT
TRBJ2-1	.	TRBV4-1	.	CASSQVKGEGREQFF	TGCGCCAGCAGCCAAGTGAAGGGGGAAGGGCGTGAGCAGTTCTTC
TRBJ2-3	.	TRBV30	TRBD2	CACGGTSGRNTDTQYF	TGTGCCTGTGGGGGGACTAGCGGGAGAAACACAGATACGCAGTATTTT
TRBJ2-2	.	TRBV16	.	CASSQSPVNTGELFF	TGTGCCAGCAGCCAATCGCCAGTGAACACCGGGGAGCTGTTTTTT
TRBJ2-1	few	TRBV9	TRBD1	CASSARDRAYNEQFF	TGTGCCAGCAGCGCCCGGGACAGGGCTTACAATGAGCAGTTCTTC
TRBJ2-1	.	TRBV9	.	CASSVSVLNNEQFF	TGTGCCAGCAGCGTCTCGGTACTAAACAATGAGCAGTTCTTC
TRBJ1-3	.	TRBV18	.	CASSTHAPGAVMMENTIYF	TGTGCCAGCTCCACGCACGCTCCGGGGGCGGTTATGATGGAAAACACCATATATTTT
TRBJ1-6	.	TRBV7-9	TRBD1	CASSLETGVDSPLHF	TGTGCCAGCAGCTTAGAGACAGGGGTTGATTCACCCCTCCACTTT
TRBJ2-7	.	TRBV6-5	TRBD2	CASSSPGGNSYEQYF	TGTGCCAGCAGTTCCCCGGGAGGGAACAGCTACGAGCAGTACTTC
TRBJ1-2	.	TRBV24-1	.	CATSDSGRPYGYTF	TGTGCCACCAGTGATTCGGGCCGTCCCTATGGCTACACCTTC
TRBJ1-1	.	TRBV29-1	.	CSAPGIANTEAFF	TGCAGCGCCCCCGGAATAGCGAACACTGAAGCTTTCTTT
TRBJ2-7	.	TRBV4-1	.	CASSQVDPGFHEQYF	TGCGCCAGCAGCCAAGTGGACCCGGGCTTCCACGAGCAGTACTTC
TRBJ1-1	.	TRBV25-1	.	CASSSRPGARTEAFF	TGTGCCAGCAGTTCTAGGCCAGGGGCTCGGACTGAAGCTTTCTTT
TRBJ1-2	.	TRBV24-1	.	CATSDPGTIYGYTF	TGTGCCACCAGTGATCCCGGGACAATATATGGCTACACCTTC
TRBJ2-2	.	TRBV11-3	TRBD2	CASRWGLAGAGELFF	TGTGCCAGCAGGTGGGGACTAGCGGGAGCCGGGGAGCTGTTTTTT
TRBJ1-2	.	TRBV11-3	.	CASSLRSNYGYTF	TGTGCCAGCAGCTTACGCAGTAACTATGGCTACACCTTC
TRBJ2-2	.	TRBV19	.	CASSIRRGTGELFF	TGTGCCAGTAGTATCAGGAGGGGCACCGGGGAGCTGTTTTTT
TRBJ1-4	.	TRBV4-3	TRBD1	CASSQDWTGDEKLFF	TGCGCCAGCAGCCAAGATTGGACAGGGGATGAAAAACTGTTTTTT
TRBJ2-3	.	TRBV29-1	.	CSVELVGAEYF	TGCAGCGTTGAACTTGTAGGAGCGGAGTATTTT
TRBJ2-5	.	TRBV10-2	.	CASSESRGLPGRLGETQYF	TGCGCCAGCAGTGAGTCGAGGGGGTTACCGGGACGTTTAGGAGAGACCCAGTACTTC
TRBJ1-5	.	TRBV9	TRBD1	CASTRTGEASQPQHF	TGTGCCAGCACCAGGACAGGGGAAGCGAGTCAGCCCCAGCATTTT
TRBJ2-6	.	TRBV9	TRBD1	CASSASKDRAGANVLTF	TGTGCCAGCAGCGCCTCCAAAGACAGGGCTGGGGCCAACGTCCTGACTTTC
TRBJ2-4	.	TRBV19	TRBD2	CASSGLAGATKNIQYF	TGTGCCAGTAGTGGGCTAGCGGGCGCGACCAAAAACATTCAGTACTTC
TRBJ2-1	.	TRBV7-9	.	CASSQGRRAYEQFF	TGTGCCAGCAGCCAGGGTCGTAGGGCCTATGAGCAGTTCTTC
TRBJ2-2	.	TRBV25-1	.	CASTPRQSANTGELFF	TGTGCCAGCACCCCCCGGCAATCCGCGAACACCGGGGAGCTGTTTTTT
TRBJ1-5	.	TRBV19	.	CASGTDFLVGPQHF	TGTGCCAGTGGGACGGACTTCCTTGTAGGGCCCCAGCATTTT
TRBJ1-4	.	TRBV2	.	CASSLQGNGLREKLFF	TGTGCCAGCAGTCTCCAGGGGAATGGTCTCCGGGAAAAACTGTTTTTT
TRBJ1-5	.	TRBV19	.	CASSIGSRGGNQPQHF	TGTGCCAGTAGTATAGGTTCTCGAGGTGGCAATCAGCCCCAGCATTTT
TRBJ1-1	.	TRBV5-1	.	CASSFDSDTEAFF	TGCGCCAGCAGCTTTGACAGTGACACTGAAGCTTTCTTT
TRBJ1-5	once	TRBV28	.	CAITSIPISNQPQHF	TGTGCCATTACGTCGATACCAATTAGCAATCAGCCCCAGCATTTT
TRBJ1-6	.	TRBV6-5	.	CASRRLESPLHF	TGTGCCAGCAGAAGACTCGAATCACCCCTCCACTTT
TRBJ1-2	.	TRBV4-2	.	CASSQDRAPSYGYTF	TGTGCCAGCAGCCAAGATAGGGCGCCCTCCTATGGCTACACCTTC
TRBJ1-3	.	TRBV19	.	CASSIDLGLYTIYF	TGTGCCAGTAGTATAGATCTGGGACTTTACACCATATATTTT
TRBJ1-4	.	TRBV6-6	.	CASQSSATNEKLFF	TGTGCCAGCCAAAGCAGCGCAACTAATGAAAAACTGTTTTTT
TRBJ1-5	.	TRBV10-2	.	CASSDSLGNQPQHF	TGCGCCAGCAGTGACAGTTTGGGCAATCAGCCCCAGCATTTT
TRBJ1-2	.	TRBV18	TRBD1	CASSPPTGGDYGYTF	TGTGCCAGCTCACCACCGACAGGGGGGGACTATGGCTACACCTTC
TRBJ1-1	.	TRBV9	TRBD1	CASRPGQGNTEAFF	TGTGCCAGCCGCCCGGGACAGGGGAACACTGAAGCTTTCTTT
TRBJ1-1	once	TRBV27	.	CASSGHSTNTEAFF	TGTGCCAGCAGCGGGCACTCGACGAACACTGAAGCTTTCTTT
TRBJ1-6	.	TRBV5-4	.	CASSILGHLEGSPLHF	TGTGCCAGCAGCATCCTGGGCCACCTGGAGGGATCACCCCTCCACTTT
TRBJ2-1	.	TRBV7-7	.	CASSFWQGNEQFF	TGTGCTAGCAGCTTCTGGCAGGGCAATGAGCAGTTCTTC
TRBJ2-2	once	TRBV11-3	TRBD1	CASSPQGDGTGELFF	TGTGCCAGCAGCCCACAGGGGGACGGCACCGGGGAGCTGTTTTTT
TRBJ2-7	.	TRBV28	.	CASKYELSYEQYF	TGTGCCAGCAAGTATGAACTTTCCTACGAGCAGTACTTC